The 5 T cell receptor beta chains in this list originate from one sample, sequenced in a study of blood T cells in healthy people across ages. Then a second PCR, running about 7 to 11 cycles, was carried out with a sample-barcoded 5' primer and a J-beta primer mix. TCRdb reanalysed the 5' RACE reads using MiXCR and keeps one entry per CDR3 protein. The data contain 660,000 or so distinct CDR3 sequences, roughly 58% of them singletons. The specimen sequenced was blood. These receptors were taken from a man aged 55-75 years in good health.

The rearrangement uses TRBV20-1 and TRBJ1-3, with D perhaps matching TRBD1 (5 bases). Germline V CDR1 and CDR2: DFQATT, SNEGSKA (reference sequence). The CDR3 runs to 13 residues. The ends were cut back, 4 bases at V and 5 bases at J, with 12 bases in the middle. The CDR3 bases are TGCAGTGCTACCCCAGACAGAAGAAACACCATATATTTT. Its translation is CSATPDRRNTIYF.

The chain recombines TRBV12-3 or TRBV12-4 with TRBJ2-5, with a tentative D call TRBD2 (5 bases). The CDR3 totals 15 residues. V lost 1 base, J lost 11 bases, and 20 bases lay in between. The CDR3 region has the DNA TGTGCCAGCAGTTTAGGACTAACCGACTACAGTGAGCAGTACTTC. The encoded protein is CASSLGLTDYSEQYF.

The rearrangement uses TRBV21-1 and TRBJ2-7. TRBV21-1 is annotated as a pseudogene. CDR3 length: 15 residues. In DNA, the CDR3 is TGTGCCAGCAGCAGAACGGGAGGTAGCTCCTACGAGCAGTACTTC. Its protein product is CASSRTGGSSYEQYF.

This chain uses TRBV7-9 with TRBJ1-4, with TRBD1 as a possible D gene (6 bases). This CDR3 has 16 residues. The ends were cut back, 4 bases at V and 7 bases at J, with 19 bases in the middle. Germline CDR1 and CDR2: SEHNR and FQNEAQ (reference sequence). CDR3 loop: CASSSGQTGYGEKLFF. The CDR3 nucleotides are TGTGCCAGCAGCTCCGGACAGACGGGCTATGGTGAAAAACTGTTTTTT.

The rearrangement links TRBV10-3 to TRBJ2-7; D remains ambiguous. V was shortened by 6 bases and J by 0 bases, with 9 bases between the two germline ends. The CDR3 totals 13 residues. Germline CDR1 ENHRY, CDR2 SYGVKD. Here the CDR3 reads CAISGDFSYEQYF. The DNA of the CDR3 is TGTGCCATCAGCGGCGACTTCTCCTACGAGCAGTACTTC.